This T cell receptor beta chain appears in the sequencing data of a study of OX40 agonist ivuxolimab in advanced cancers. Study-level information: Patients were dosed with the agonistic anti-OX40 (CD134) antibody ivuxolimab.

The CDR3 covers 15 residues. Per the germline V gene, CDR1 is SGHRS and CDR2 is YFSETQ. Trimming cost V 3 bases and J 0 bases; bases outside gene matches: 4. Assay: immunoSEQ multiplex PCR; the TCRdb copy retains only in-frame clones and omits some. The sample records around 100,000 clones, approximately 91% being singletons. This TCR was sampled from an adult with an advanced solid tumor such as melanoma, head and neck, liver or kidney cancer. The rearrangement uses TRBV5-1 and TRBJ2-5, with 8 positions matching TRBD1. Sequencing used CD4+ or CD8+ T cells sorted from blood, obtained in a trial of the OX40 agonist ivuxolimab. The CDR3 loop reads CASSSGTGYQETQYF. CDR3 DNA: TGCGCCAGCAGCTCCGGGACAGGCTACCAAGAGACCCAGTACTTC.